This T cell receptor (beta chain) is drawn from a study of T cell responses to AZD1222 COVID-19 vaccine. Study in general: Pooling of second doses given at about 4 or about 12 weeks was done.

As regards this clone: Its specificity is unknown.

General observations from the study: Clonal diversity was possibly underestimated, and the donors were mostly white British, with more females. Among those given AZD1222, only 5 to 7 were seropositive at baseline.

V shed 3 bases, J shed 2 bases, and the junction held 2 bases outside the gene matches. The germline gives CDR1 MDHEN, CDR2 SYDVKM. The CDR3 loop spans 14 amino acids. The assay was immunoSEQ multiplex PCR, and TCRdb's table has in-frame clones only and misses some. The table has 110,000 to 150,000 clones, about 94% seen once. This receptor was taken from an adult in good health. This material consisted of peripheral blood, taken on day 0 of AZD1222 vaccination. V is TRBV28 and J is TRBJ2-5; TRBD2 agrees at 8 bases. The DNA for the CDR3 is TGTGCCAGCAGTTTTTTAGCGGGACAAGAGACCCAGTACTTC. It codes for CASSFLAGQETQYF.